Each of the 19 T cell receptor beta chains below was sequenced from the same sample in a study of vaccination and CD4 T cells after COVID-19. Their specific antigens are unknown. Cultured CD4+ T cells had their DNA profiled by the Oncomine TCR Beta short-read assay. Each CDR3 protein gets one entry after TCRdb re-called the PCR reads with MiXCR. The table lists roughly 11,000 distinct CDR3 sequences, about 48% of them singletons. Indicated treatment: roughly ten-day PBMC culture with coronavirus spike peptide pools or control peptides (ViraFEST assay). Material: cultured CD4+ T cells from blood, obtained after SARS-CoV-2 vaccination. The receptor set was obtained from a human donor with COVID-19.

The chain recombines TRBV7-9 with TRBJ2-4; D may match TRBD1 or TRBD2 (5 bases each). Trimming took off 4 bases at V and 5 bases at J, with 12 bases between the two ends. From germline, CDR1 is SEHNR and CDR2 FQNEAQ (reference sequence). The CDR3 runs to 14 residues. In DNA, the CDR3 is TGTGCCAGCAGCTATGGGACCGCTCAAAACATTCAGTACTTC. Amino acid sequence: CASSYGTAQNIQYF.

The sample holds a few counts of this clonotype. The V call is TRBV6-5, the J call TRBJ2-5; D possibly corresponds to TRBD1 (5 bases). V was pared by 0 bases and J by 5 bases, with 16 bases between. Germline V gives CDR1 MNHEY, CDR2 SVGAGI. The CDR3 is 16 residues long. This chain's CDR3 is CASSYSNGQGSETQYF. CDR3 sequence (DNA): TGTGCCAGCAGTTACTCGAACGGTCAGGGAAGCGAGACCCAGTACTTC.

This sequence joins TRBV10-3 and TRBJ1-1, with 7 bases lining up with TRBD1. Per germline, CDR1 ENHRY and CDR2 SYGVKD. The CDR3 runs 13 residues. V shed 10 bases and J 6 bases; nucleotides not matched to a gene: 11. This CDR3 reads CATQTPGGAEAFF. CDR3 sequence (DNA): TGTGCCACCCAAACCCCAGGGGGAGCTGAAGCTTTCTTT.

The rearrangement links TRBV19 to TRBJ2-3; perhaps TRBD2 as D (6 bases). Germline-derived CDR1 and CDR2 are LNHDA and SQIVND (reference sequence). V was trimmed by 10 bases and J by 2 bases, leaving 19 bases between them. This CDR3 comprises 15 residues. The DNA of the CDR3 is TGTGCCATCTCGTCGGGTGCGGGGACCACAGATACGCAGTATTTT. Translating it yields CAISSGAGTTDTQYF.

This clonotype was picked up one time. The rearrangement links TRBV4-3 to TRBJ1-5; 7 nucleotides match TRBD1. The trim removed 1 base at V and 0 bases at J, leaving 3 bases unmatched. Germline V gene data show CDR1 as LGHNA and CDR2 as YSLEER. The CDR3 has 16 amino acids. The CDR3: CASSQGTGDSNQPQHF. CDR3 in DNA: TGCGCCAGCAGCCAAGGGACAGGAGATAGCAATCAGCCCCAGCATTTT.

The chain joins TRBV27 to TRBJ2-7; 7 bases agree with TRBD1. There are 15 residues in the CDR3. CDR1 and CDR2 from the germline V gene are MNHEY and SMNVEV (reference sequence). Trimming at V came to 4 bases and at J to 1 base, leaving 7 bases not matched to a gene. The CDR3 nucleotides read TGTGCCAGCAGTTCCCGGGACAGCGTTTCCTACGAGCAGTACTTC. Residues: CASSSRDSVSYEQYF.

Only a few counts were recorded for this clonotype. CDR3 DNA sequence: TGTGCCAGCAGTGCCTTTGCGGGGGCCATCTCCTACGAGCAGTACTTC. The encoded protein is CASSAFAGAISYEQYF. This rearrangement joins TRBV6-1 to TRBJ2-7, with D maybe TRBD2 (7 bases). The CDR3 totals 16 residues. Germline V gene data show CDR1 as MNHNS and CDR2 as SASEGT. Deletions cut 4 bases from V and 0 bases from J, with 16 bases between.

In this sample, this clonotype turned up a few times. V is TRBV20-1 and J is TRBJ1-5; tentatively, D is TRBD1 (5 bases). Trimming shortened V by 4 bases and J by 0 bases, and 16 bases separated the two germline ends. The CDR3 spans 16 residues. Germline V CDR1 and CDR2: DFQATT, SNEGSKA (reference sequence). Written as DNA, the CDR3 is TGCAGTGCTAAACCCGGGACCGCCATTAGCAATCAGCCCCAGCATTTT. Translated, it gives CSAKPGTAISNQPQHF.

V usage is TRBV5-6 and J usage is TRBJ1-1, with TRBD1 matching over 8 bases. This CDR3 is 16 amino acids long. Germline V CDR1 and CDR2: SGHDT, YYEEEE. With 4 bases clipped from V and 6 bases from J, the junction kept 14 bases outside the gene matches. CDR3 in DNA: TGTGCCAGCAGCCAGGGACAGGCAAGGTGGAGAGCTGAAGCTTTCTTT. Translated, it gives CASSQGQARWRAEAFF.

This chain uses TRBV7-2 with TRBJ2-7; 10 bases are shared with TRBD1. V was pared by 6 bases and J by 5 bases, with 4 bases of the junction left unmatched. The length of the CDR3 is 13 residues. Germline V lookup: CDR1 SGHTA, CDR2 FQGNSA. The CDR3 nucleotides read TGTGCCAGCAGGTTTGGACAGGGGGACGAGCAGTACTTC. Encoded protein: CASRFGQGDEQYF.

Sample share makes this clonotype large. The rearrangement links TRBV2 to TRBJ1-2, with D tentatively TRBD1 (6 bases). The germline V and J ends were trimmed by 7 bases and 8 bases, with 20 bases remaining between them. CDR3 length: 14 amino acids. Germline V CDR1 and CDR2: SNHLY, FYNNEI. CDR3 coding DNA: TGTGCCAGCACCCGCCCGGTCCCAGGGGACGGCTACACCTTC. This codes for CASTRPVPGDGYTF. The full variable domain, completed using reference TRBV2 and TRBJ1-2, is EPEVTQTPSHQVTQMGQEVILRCVPISNHLYFYWYRQILGQKVEFLVSFYNNEISEKSEIFDDQFSVERPDGSNFTLKIRSTKLEDSAMYFCASTRPVPGDGYTFGSGTRLTVV.

This clonotype has more than one count but fewer than ten. V and J are TRBV6-1 and TRBJ1-2; tentative D call: TRBD1 (5 bases). V shed 1 base and J shed 8 bases, with 11 bases lying between them. The V gene's germline CDR1 is MNHNS and CDR2 SASEGT. This CDR3 comprises 13 residues. CDR3 region: CASSEVWRDGYTF. CDR3 nucleotides: TGTGCCAGCAGTGAAGTGTGGAGGGACGGCTACACCTTC.

J is TRBJ1-5 and V is TRBV27, with D maybe TRBD1 (6 bases). This CDR3 is built from 13 residues. Trimming took off 5 bases at V and 9 bases at J, with 14 bases between the two ends. Germline values: CDR1 MNHEY, CDR2 SMNVEV (reference sequence). CDR3 amino acids: CASSKRGFGPQHF. The DNA of the CDR3 is TGTGCCAGCAGTAAGAGGGGGTTTGGGCCCCAGCATTTT.

This clonotype was counted once. V is TRBV20-1 and J is TRBJ2-2, with D hard to call. This CDR3 region has 14 residues. The germline CDR1 and CDR2 sequences are DFQATT and SNEGSKA (reference sequence). Trimming pared 1 base from V and 3 bases from J, leaving 9 bases between. The CDR3 is CSARVRTHTGELFF. Here the CDR3 DNA reads TGCAGTGCTAGAGTGCGTACACACACCGGGGAGCTGTTTTTT.

The chain recombines TRBV6-1 with TRBJ2-1, with a possible D match to TRBD2 (6 bases). The CDR3 extends over 15 amino acids. The V gene's germline CDR1 is MNHNS and CDR2 SASEGT. V lost 5 bases and J lost 8, with 19 bases in between. DNA for the CDR3: TGTGCCAGCAGTCCCCGGGGGTGGAATCGGTATGAGCAGTTCTTC. Encoded protein: CASSPRGWNRYEQFF.

CDR3 region: CSARALRGGGETQYF. The DNA of the CDR3 is TGCAGTGCTAGGGCGCTGCGGGGGGGCGGGGAGACCCAGTACTTC. The V gene is TRBV20-1, the J gene TRBJ2-5, with TRBD2 matching over 9 bases. This CDR3 is 15 amino acids long. The germline gives CDR1 DFQATT, CDR2 SNEGSKA (reference sequence). V was pared by 3 bases and J by 5 bases, with 10 bases of the junction left unmatched.

This chain uses TRBV20-1 with TRBJ2-1; 8 bases are a match to TRBD2. The CDR3 spans 15 residues. Germline CDR1 DFQATT, CDR2 SNEGSKA (reference sequence). V dropped 6 bases and J dropped 1; count of bases not matched to a gene: 8. The CDR3 region has the DNA TGCAGTGCCCTCGGGGGGGTTTCATCCTACAATGAGCAGTTCTTC. As protein: CSALGGVSSYNEQFF.

The chain uses TRBV5-8 and TRBJ1-3; TRBD1 matches at 7 bases. CDR3 length equals 14 residues. Germline lookup yields CDR1 SGHTS and CDR2 YDEGEE. V lost 5 bases to trimming and J lost 10 bases; unmatched junction nucleotides: 12. CDR3 loop: CASRGRDSRRTIYF. CDR3 coding DNA: TGTGCCAGCAGGGGAAGGGACAGTCGGAGGACCATATATTTT.

This clonotype was observed a handful of times. This chain joins TRBV6-1 and TRBJ2-2; 10 positions agree with TRBD2. CDR3 length: 14 residues. V gave up 4 bases and J gave up 8 bases; unmatched junction bases: 4. CDR1 and CDR2 from the germline V gene are MNHNS and SASEGT. CDR3 DNA: TGTGCCAGCAGTGGCCTAGCGGGGGTAGGGGAGCTGTTTTTT. It translates to CASSGLAGVGELFF.